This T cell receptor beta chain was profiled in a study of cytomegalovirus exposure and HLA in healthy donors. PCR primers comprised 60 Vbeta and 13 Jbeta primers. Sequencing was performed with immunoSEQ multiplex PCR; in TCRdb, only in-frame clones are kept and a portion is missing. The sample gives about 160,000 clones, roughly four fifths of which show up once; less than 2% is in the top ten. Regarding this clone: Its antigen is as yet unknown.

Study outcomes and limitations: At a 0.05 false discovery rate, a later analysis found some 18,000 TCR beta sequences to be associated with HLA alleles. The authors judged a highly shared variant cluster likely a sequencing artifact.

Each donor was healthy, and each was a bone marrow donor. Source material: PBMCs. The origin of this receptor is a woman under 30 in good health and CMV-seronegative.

The CDR3 coding sequence is TGTGCCTGGAGTGTACTTAGCGGGAGGGCCGCGTCCTACAATGAGCAGTTCTTC. Translation gives CAWSVLSGRAASYNEQFF. The gene calls are TRBV30 and TRBJ2-1; TRBD2 matches 11 bases. The ends lost 0 bases at V and 1 base at J; junction bases unmatched: 8. CDR3 length: 18 residues. Germline V CDR1 and CDR2: GTSNPN, SVGIG (reference sequence).